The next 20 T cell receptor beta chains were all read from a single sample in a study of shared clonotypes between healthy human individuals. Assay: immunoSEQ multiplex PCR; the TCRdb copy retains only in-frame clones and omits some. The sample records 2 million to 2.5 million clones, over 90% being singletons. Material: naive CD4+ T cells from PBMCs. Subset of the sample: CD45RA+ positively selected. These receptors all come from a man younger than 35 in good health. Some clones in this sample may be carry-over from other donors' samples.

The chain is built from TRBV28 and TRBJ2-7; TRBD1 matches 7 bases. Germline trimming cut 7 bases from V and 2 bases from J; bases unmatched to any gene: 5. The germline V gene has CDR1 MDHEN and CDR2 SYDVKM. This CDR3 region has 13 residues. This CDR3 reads CASKRDRPYEQYF. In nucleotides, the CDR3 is TGTGCCAGCAAGAGGGACAGACCCTACGAGCAGTACTTC. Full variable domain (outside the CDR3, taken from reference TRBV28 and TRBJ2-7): DVKVTQSSRYLVKRTGEKVFLECVQDMDHENMFWYRQDPGLGLRLIYFSYDVKMKEKGDIPEGYSVSREKKERFSLILESASTNQTSMYLCASKRDRPYEQYFGPGTRLTVT.

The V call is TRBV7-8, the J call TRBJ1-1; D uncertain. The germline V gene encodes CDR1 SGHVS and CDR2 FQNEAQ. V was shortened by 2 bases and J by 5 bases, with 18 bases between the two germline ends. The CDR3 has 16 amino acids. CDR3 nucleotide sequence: TGTGCCAGCAGCTTAATCCGTCCACAAGTGGCGACTGAAGCTTTCTTT. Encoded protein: CASSLIRPQVATEAFF. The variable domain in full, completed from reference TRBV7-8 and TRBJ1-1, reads GAGVSQSPRYKVAKRGQDVALRCDPISGHVSLFWYQQALGQGPEFLTYFQNEAQLDKSGLPSDRFFAERPEGSVSTLKIQRTQQEDSAVYLCASSLIRPQVATEAFFGQGTRLTVV.

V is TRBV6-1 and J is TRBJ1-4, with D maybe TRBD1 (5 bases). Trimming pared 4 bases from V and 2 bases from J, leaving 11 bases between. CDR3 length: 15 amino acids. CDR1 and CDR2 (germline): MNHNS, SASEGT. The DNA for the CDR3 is TGTGCCAGCAGTGTGAGGAAGGGGACTAATGAAAAACTGTTTTTT. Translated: CASSVRKGTNEKLFF.

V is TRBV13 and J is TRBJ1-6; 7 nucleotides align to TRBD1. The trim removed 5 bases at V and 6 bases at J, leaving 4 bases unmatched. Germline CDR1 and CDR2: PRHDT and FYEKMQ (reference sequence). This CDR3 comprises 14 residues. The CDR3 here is CASSLTGVNSPLHF. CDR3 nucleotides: TGTGCCAGCAGCCTTACAGGGGTTAATTCACCCCTCCACTTT.

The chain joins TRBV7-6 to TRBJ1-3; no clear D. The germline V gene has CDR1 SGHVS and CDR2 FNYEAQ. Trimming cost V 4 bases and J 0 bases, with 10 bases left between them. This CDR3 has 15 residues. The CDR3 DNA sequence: TGTGCCAGCAGCTCTGGACCGCTCTCTGGAAACACCATATATTTT. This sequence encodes CASSSGPLSGNTIYF.

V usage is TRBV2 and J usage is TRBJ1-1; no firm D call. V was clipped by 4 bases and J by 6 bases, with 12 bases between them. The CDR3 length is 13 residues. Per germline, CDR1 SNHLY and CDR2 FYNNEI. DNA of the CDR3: TGTGCCAGCAGTGTTGGGGAAAAGGCTGAAGCTTTCTTT. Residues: CASSVGEKAEAFF.

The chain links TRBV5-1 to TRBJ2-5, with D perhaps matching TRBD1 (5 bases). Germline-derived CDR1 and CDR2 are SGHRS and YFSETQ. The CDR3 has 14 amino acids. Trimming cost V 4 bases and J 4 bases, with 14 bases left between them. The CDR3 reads CASSPQTAAETQYF. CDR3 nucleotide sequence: TGCGCCAGCAGCCCACAGACAGCCGCAGAGACCCAGTACTTC.

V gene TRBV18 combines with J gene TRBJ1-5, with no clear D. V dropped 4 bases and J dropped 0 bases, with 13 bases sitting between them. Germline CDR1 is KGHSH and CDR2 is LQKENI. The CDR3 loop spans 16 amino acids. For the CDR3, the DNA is TGTGCCAGCTCACAAGAGTCGCCTTATAGCAATCAGCCCCAGCATTTT. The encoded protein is CASSQESPYSNQPQHF.

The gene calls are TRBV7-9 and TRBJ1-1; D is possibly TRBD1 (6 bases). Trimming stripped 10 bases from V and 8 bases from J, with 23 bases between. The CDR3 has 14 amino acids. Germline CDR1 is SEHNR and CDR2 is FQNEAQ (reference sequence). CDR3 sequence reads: CAILRGAEVTEAFF. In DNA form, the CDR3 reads TGTGCCATCTTGAGGGGGGCCGAAGTCACCGAAGCTTTCTTT.

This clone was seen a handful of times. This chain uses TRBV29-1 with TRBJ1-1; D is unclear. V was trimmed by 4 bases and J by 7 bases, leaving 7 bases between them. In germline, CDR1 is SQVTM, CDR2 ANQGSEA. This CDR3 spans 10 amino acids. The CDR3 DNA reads TGCAGCGTTGGAAGCCTTGAAGCTTTCTTT. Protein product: CSVGSLEAFF.

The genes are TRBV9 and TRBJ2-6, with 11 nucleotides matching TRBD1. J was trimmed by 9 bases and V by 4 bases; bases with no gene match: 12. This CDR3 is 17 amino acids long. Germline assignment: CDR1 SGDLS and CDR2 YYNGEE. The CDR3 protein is CASSLRTGGFPFNVLTF. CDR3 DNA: TGTGCCAGCAGCCTGAGGACAGGGGGCTTCCCCTTCAACGTCCTGACTTTC. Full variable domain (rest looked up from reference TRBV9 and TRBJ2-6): DSGVTQTPKHLITATGQRVTLRCSPRSGDLSVYWYQQSLDQGLQFLIQYYNGEERAKGNILERFSAQQFPDLHSELNLSSLELGDSALYFCASSLRTGGFPFNVLTFGAGSRLTVL.

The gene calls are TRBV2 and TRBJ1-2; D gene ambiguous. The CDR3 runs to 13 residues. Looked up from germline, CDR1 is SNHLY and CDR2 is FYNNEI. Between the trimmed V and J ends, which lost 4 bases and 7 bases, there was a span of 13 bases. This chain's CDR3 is CASSVRGIFGYTF. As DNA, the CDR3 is TGTGCCAGCAGTGTGAGAGGGATCTTTGGCTACACCTTC.

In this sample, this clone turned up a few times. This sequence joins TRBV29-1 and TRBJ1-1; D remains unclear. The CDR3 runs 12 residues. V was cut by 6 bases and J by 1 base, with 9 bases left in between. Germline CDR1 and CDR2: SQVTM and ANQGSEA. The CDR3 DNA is TGCAGCGTGATGAGTTCGAACACTGAAGCTTTCTTT. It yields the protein CSVMSSNTEAFF.

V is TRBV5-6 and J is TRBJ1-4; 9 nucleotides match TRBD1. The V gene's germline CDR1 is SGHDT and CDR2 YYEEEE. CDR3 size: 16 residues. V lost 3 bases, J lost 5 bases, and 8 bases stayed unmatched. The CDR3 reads CASSSPGQGLNEKLFF. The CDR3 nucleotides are TGTGCCAGCAGCTCTCCGGGACAGGGTCTAAATGAAAAACTGTTTTTT.

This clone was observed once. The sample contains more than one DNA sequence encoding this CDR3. The CDR3 is CASSLEAGGEQYF. In DNA form, the CDR3 reads TGCGCCAGCAGCTTGGAGGCAGGAGGCGAGCAGTACTTC. The V gene is TRBV5-1, the J gene TRBJ2-7, with a weak D call TRBD2 (5 bases). Germline V gene sequence: CDR1 SGHRS, CDR2 YFSETQ. The V and J ends lost 0 bases and 6 bases respectively, with 10 bases between them. This CDR3 contains 13 residues.

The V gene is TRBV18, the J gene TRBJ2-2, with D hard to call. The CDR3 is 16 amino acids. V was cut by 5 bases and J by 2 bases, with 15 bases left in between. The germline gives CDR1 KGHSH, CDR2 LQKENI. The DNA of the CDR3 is TGTGCCAGCTCAACCCTACTTCCCATTAACACCGGGGAGCTGTTTTTT. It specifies CASSTLLPINTGELFF.

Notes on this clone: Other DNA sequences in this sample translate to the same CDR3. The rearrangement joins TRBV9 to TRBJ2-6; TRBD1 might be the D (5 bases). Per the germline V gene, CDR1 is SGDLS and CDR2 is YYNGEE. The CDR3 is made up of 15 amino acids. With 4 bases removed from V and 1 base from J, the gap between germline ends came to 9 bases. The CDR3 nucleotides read TGTGCCAGCAGCTCCCAGGGTTCTGGGGCCAACGTCCTGACTTTC. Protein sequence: CASSSQGSGANVLTF.

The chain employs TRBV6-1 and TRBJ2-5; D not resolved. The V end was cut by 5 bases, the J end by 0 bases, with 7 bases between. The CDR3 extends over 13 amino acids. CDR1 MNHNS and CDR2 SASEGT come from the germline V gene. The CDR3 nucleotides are TGTGCCAGCAGTATCAAGTACCAAGAGACCCAGTACTTC. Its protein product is CASSIKYQETQYF.

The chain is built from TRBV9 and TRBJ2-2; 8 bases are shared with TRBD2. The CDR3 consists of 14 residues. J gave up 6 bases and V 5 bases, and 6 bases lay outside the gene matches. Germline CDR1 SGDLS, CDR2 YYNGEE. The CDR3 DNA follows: TGTGCCAGCAGACGGGAGGGCCTCTCCGGGGAGCTGTTTTTT. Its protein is CASRREGLSGELFF.

CDR3 region: CASRGAGGTDTQYF. CDR3 DNA sequence: TGTGCCAGCCGAGGGGCAGGTGGGACAGATACGCAGTATTTT. The genes are TRBV27 and TRBJ2-3; either TRBD1 or TRBD2 may supply D (5 bases each). Germline V lookup: CDR1 MNHEY, CDR2 SMNVEV (reference sequence). The CDR3 extends over 14 amino acids. With 8 bases removed from V and 3 bases from J, the gap between germline ends came to 15 bases.